These T cell receptor beta chains were read from a single sample in a study of blood T cell repertoires in COVID-19. Some clones are missing from TCRdb's copy, which holds only in-frame ones; the method was immunoSEQ multiplex PCR. The table has around 300,000 clones, roughly 89% seen once; the top ten hold 0.94%. Sequenced input: peripheral blood. The origin of the receptors is a woman aged 40 to 50 who had recovered from COVID-19. CDR3s include the opening cysteine and the closing phenylalanine or tryptophan.

v_gene: TRBV6-4
CDR3aa: CASSVNIGTTYEQYF

v_gene: TRBV4-1
CDR3aa: CASSRTGDKDQPQHF

v_gene: TRBV5-7
CDR3aa: CASSLRRGGTGDQETQYF

v_gene: TRBV28
CDR3aa: CASRTGQGIYNEQFF

v_gene: TRBV29-1
CDR3aa: CSGGRNTEAFF

v_gene: TRBV28
CDR3aa: CASSPGDYTDTQYF

v_gene: TRBV4-1
CDR3aa: CASSPSFDTQYF

v_gene: TRBV11-3
CDR3aa: CASSPGTGVYGYTF

v_gene: TRBV3-1/TRBV3-2
CDR3aa: CASSRPGAGDLNTEAFF

v_gene: TRBV9
CDR3aa: CASSVAGGLAGNLNEQFF